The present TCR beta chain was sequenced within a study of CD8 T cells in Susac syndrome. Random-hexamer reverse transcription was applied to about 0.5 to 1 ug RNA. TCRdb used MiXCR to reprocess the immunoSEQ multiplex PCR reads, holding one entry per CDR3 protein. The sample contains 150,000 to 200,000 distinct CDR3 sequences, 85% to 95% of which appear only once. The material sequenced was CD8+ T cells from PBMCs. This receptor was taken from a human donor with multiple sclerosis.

For the CDR3, the DNA is TGCGCCAGCAGCTCCTCTCGACTAGTCCCACCACAAGAGACCCAGTACTTC. Translation gives CASSSSRLVPPQETQYF. The chain is built from TRBV5-1 and TRBJ2-5, with D tentatively TRBD2 (6 bases). The CDR3 is made up of 17 amino acids. The V and J ends lost 3 bases and 2 bases respectively, with 20 bases between them. From germline, CDR1 is SGHRS and CDR2 YFSETQ.